The clone carrying this T cell receptor (beta chain) was observed many times. What it binds is unknown. These data come from a study of neurological immune-mediated disorders. Study-level information: 31 of 34 multiple sclerosis patients had relapsing-remitting disease; 3 had secondary progressive. General study findings and limits: Phylogenetic grouping assigned the repertoires of 18 of 34 multiple sclerosis patients to a single cluster of related CDR3 sequences. This cluster may be a repertoire-level signature. Clinical features showed no association with the multiple sclerosis repertoire cluster, and MRI features showed none either.

V lost 6 bases, J lost 5 bases, and 22 bases lay in between. Germline V gene sequence: CDR1 MNHEY, CDR2 SVGEGT. The CDR3 has 16 amino acids. 5'RACE generated cDNA with 10-nucleotide random UMIs. MiXCR was run by TCRdb on the 5' RACE reads, yielding one entry per CDR3 protein. The sample has around 66,000 distinct CDR3 sequences; around 5.2% are singletons. The sample comprised PBMCs. This receptor was taken from a woman aged 25 to 45 with multiple sclerosis. The rearrangement uses TRBV6-2 or TRBV6-3 and TRBJ2-5; D might be TRBD2 (7 bases). CDR3 region: CASRPPRGGASETQYF. CDR3 nucleotides: TGTGCCAGCAGACCCCCCCGTGGGGGGGCCAGCGAGACCCAGTACTTC.